This T cell receptor beta chain was retrieved from a study of T cells after yellow fever vaccination. This CDR3 has 14 amino acids. Germline V gives CDR1 SGHAT, CDR2 FQNNGV. Germline trimming cut 6 bases from V and 2 bases from J; bases unmatched to any gene: 6. TCRdb redid the calling of the 5' RACE reads with MiXCR, one entry per CDR3 protein. The sample carries some 320,000 distinct CDR3 sequences, 4.1% recorded once. The count of this clonotype is one. This receptor was taken from a man between 18 and 35 years old who received the YFV17D yellow fever vaccine. The chain recombines TRBV11-2 with TRBJ1-1, with TRBD1 matching over 7 bases. The sample here was PBMCs, taken 5 days after the yellow fever booster vaccination. CDR3 amino acids: CASSFDRDNTEAFF. The CDR3 DNA is TGTGCCAGCAGTTTCGACAGGGACAACACTGAAGCTTTCTTT. Supplemented by reference TRBV11-2 and TRBJ1-1, the full variable domain reads EAGVAQSPRYKIIEKRQSVAFWCNPISGHATLYWYQQILGQGPKLLIQFQNNGVVDDSQLPKDRFSAERLKGVDSTLKIQPAKLEDSAVYLCASSFDRDNTEAFFGQGTRLTVV.